This TCR beta chain comes out of a study of blood T cell repertoires in COVID-19. Profiling relied on immunoSEQ multiplex PCR, and the TCRdb table lists in-frame clones only, not all of them. The sample holds 95,000 or so clones, around 90% seen once. The CDR3 runs to 15 residues. In germline, CDR1 is SNHLY, CDR2 FYNNEI. Trimming removed 4 bases from V and 6 bases from J, with 18 bases in between. V usage is TRBV2 and J usage is TRBJ2-5; possibly TRBD1 for D (7 bases). Sequenced: peripheral blood. The clonotype originates from a woman in her 70s with acute or convalescent COVID-19. The CDR3 loop reads CASSAGQRAGKTQYF. The CDR3 DNA reads as TGTGCCAGCAGTGCGGGACAGCGTGCGGGAAAGACCCAGTACTTC.